This T cell receptor beta chain emerged from a study of CD8+ T cells in alopecia areata. General study results and limits: Normal skin contains resident alphabeta T cells, and these are also sequenced in scalp samples. Affected scalp, especially in alopecia totalis/universalis, had a higher clonality than normal scalp did.

Details on this clone: Its antigen remains unknown.

The CDR3 is 11 residues long. The V gene's germline CDR1 is SGHTA and CDR2 FQGNSA. V gave up 5 bases and J gave up 9 bases, with 8 bases separating them. RNA extraction was followed by reverse transcription into cDNA, which acted as the sequencing template. TCRdb's table, derived via immunoSEQ multiplex PCR, lists solely in-frame clones and lacks some. The sample records over 15,000 clones, around 66% being singletons. Obtained from alopecia areata patients were lesional scalp punch biopsies along with peripheral blood. The rearrangement links TRBV7-2 to TRBJ2-1; D remains unclear. The material was skin, obtained at week 0. The source is a human donor with alopecia areata. The CDR3 DNA follows: TGTGCCAGCAGCAGGACCAGTGAGCAGTTCTTC. Its protein product is CASSRTSEQFF. The variable domain in full, with the rest retrieved from reference TRBV7-2 and TRBJ2-1, is GAGVSQSPSNKVTEKGKDVELRCDPISGHTALYWYRQSLGQGLEFLIYFQGNSAPDKSGLPSDRFSAERTGGSVSTLTIQRTQQEDSAVYLCASSRTSEQFFGPGTRLTVL.